A single sample gave rise to the 3 T cell receptor beta chains below, sequenced in a study of T-cell reconstitution after alpha-beta-depleted transplantation in children. A TCRbeta library incorporating unique molecular identifiers was prepared. Using its own MiXCR run on the PCR reads, TCRdb lists one record per CDR3 protein. The repertoire holds hundreds of thousands of distinct CDR3 sequences, about 12% seen once, with 0.75% to 0.85% in the top ten. The sequences come from PBMCs, collected before TCRalphabeta/CD19-depleted stem cell transplant. These receptors were obtained from a girl aged 2 to 10 with congenital amegakaryocytic thrombocytopenia, due to receive a stem cell transplant.

This clonotype was picked up many times. The genes are TRBV5-1 and TRBJ2-1, with 13 positions matching TRBD2. Unmatched junction bases numbered 3, after V lost 4 bases and J lost 5 bases. There are 15 residues in the CDR3. Per germline, CDR1 SGHRS and CDR2 YFSETQ. The CDR3 protein is CASSIGTSGNNEQFF. The DNA of the CDR3 is TGCGCCAGCAGCATCGGGACTAGCGGGAACAATGAGCAGTTCTTC.

This clonotype has only a few counts. This chain connects TRBV20-1 to TRBJ2-2; no definite D call. V was trimmed by 0 bases and J by 5 bases, leaving 7 bases between them. Germline V gene data show CDR1 as DFQATT and CDR2 as SNEGSKA (reference sequence). The CDR3 loop spans 13 amino acids. CDR3 sequence (DNA): TGCAGTGCTAGAGACCGCCTTACCGGGGAGCTGTTTTTT. It is translated as CSARDRLTGELFF.

This clonotype was detected ten times or more. The chain couples TRBV20-1 to TRBJ2-7; 15 bases map to TRBD2. After removal of 5 bases from V and 2 bases from J, the junction contained 7 bases not matched to a gene. The CDR3 sequence is 16 residues long. The germline gives CDR1 DFQATT, CDR2 SNEGSKA (reference sequence). The CDR3, as DNA: TGCAGTGCTTCCTCGGGACTAGCGGGAGGTGCCTACGAGCAGTACTTC. Residues: CSASSGLAGGAYEQYF.